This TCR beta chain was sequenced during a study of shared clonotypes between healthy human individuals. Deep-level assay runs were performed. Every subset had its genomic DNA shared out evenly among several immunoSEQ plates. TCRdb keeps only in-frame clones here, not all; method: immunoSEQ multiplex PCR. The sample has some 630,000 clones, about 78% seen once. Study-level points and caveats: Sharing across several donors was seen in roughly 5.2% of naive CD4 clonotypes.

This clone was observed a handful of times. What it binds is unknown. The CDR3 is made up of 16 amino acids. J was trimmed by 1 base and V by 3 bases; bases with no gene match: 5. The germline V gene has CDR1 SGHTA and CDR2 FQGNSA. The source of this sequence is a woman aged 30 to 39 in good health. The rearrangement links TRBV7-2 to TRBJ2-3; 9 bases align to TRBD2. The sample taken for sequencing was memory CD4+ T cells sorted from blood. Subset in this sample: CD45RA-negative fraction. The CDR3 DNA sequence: TGTGCCAGCAGCTTTAGCGGGAGACACCGCACAGATACGCAGTATTTT. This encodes CASSFSGRHRTDTQYF.